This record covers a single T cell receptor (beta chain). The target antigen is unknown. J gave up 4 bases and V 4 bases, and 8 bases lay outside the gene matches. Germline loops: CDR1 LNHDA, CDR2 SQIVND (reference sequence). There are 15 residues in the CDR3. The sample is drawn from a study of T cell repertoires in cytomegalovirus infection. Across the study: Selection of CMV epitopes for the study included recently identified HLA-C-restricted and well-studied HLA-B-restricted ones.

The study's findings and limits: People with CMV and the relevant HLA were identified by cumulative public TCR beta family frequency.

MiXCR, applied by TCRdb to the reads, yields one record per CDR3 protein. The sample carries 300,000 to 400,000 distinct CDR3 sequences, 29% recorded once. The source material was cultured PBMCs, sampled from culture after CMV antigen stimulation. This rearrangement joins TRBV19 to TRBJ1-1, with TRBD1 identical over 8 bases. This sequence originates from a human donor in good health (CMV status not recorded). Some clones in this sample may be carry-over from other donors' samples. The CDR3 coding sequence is TGTGCCAGTAGTAAACTAAATACAGGGGGCACTGAAGCTTTCTTT. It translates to CASSKLNTGGTEAFF.